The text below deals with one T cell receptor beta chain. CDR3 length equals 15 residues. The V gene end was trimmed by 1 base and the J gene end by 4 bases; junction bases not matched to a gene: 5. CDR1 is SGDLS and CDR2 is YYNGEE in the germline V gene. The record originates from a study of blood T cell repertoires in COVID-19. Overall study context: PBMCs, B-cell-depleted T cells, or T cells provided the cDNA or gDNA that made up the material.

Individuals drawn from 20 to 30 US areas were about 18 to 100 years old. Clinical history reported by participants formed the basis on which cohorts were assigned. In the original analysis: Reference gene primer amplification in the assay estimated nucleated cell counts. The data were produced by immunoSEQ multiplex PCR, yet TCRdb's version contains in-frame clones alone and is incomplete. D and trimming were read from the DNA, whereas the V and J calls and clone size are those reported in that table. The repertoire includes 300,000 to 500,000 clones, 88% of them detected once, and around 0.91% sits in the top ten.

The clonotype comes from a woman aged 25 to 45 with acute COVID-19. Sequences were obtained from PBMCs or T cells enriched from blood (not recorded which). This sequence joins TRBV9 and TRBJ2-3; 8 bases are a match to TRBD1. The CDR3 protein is CASSVQGAPPDTQYF. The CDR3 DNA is TGTGCCAGCAGCGTACAGGGGGCGCCCCCAGATACGCAGTATTTT.